Listed here are 26 T cell receptor beta chains from one sample, sequenced in a study of T-cell memory formation after mild COVID-19. MiXCR was run by TCRdb on the 5' RACE reads, yielding one entry per CDR3 protein. There are about 100,000 distinct CDR3 sequences in the sample; approximately 10% occur only once, and about 40% lies in the top ten. The sample consisted of PBMCs or a T cell subset sorted from them (not recorded which). The receptors originated from a man aged 18 to 30 who had mild COVID-19 (a few samples of this study predate the infection). Cell type and time point are not known.

This clonotype showed up many times. V gene TRBV7-6 combines with J gene TRBJ2-7; either TRBD1 or TRBD2 may supply D (5 bases each). The V end lost 4 bases, the J end lost 6 bases, and 13 bases lay between the germline ends. Germline CDR1 and CDR2: SGHVS and FNYEAQ. CDR3 length equals 13 residues. CDR3 sequence reads: CASSSGPAAEQYF. CDR3 bases: TGTGCCAGCAGCTCGGGACCGGCGGCCGAGCAGTACTTC. The whole variable domain, remainder taken from reference TRBV7-6 and TRBJ2-7, is GAGVSQSPRYKVTKRGQDVALRCDPISGHVSLYWYRQALGQGPEFLTYFNYEAQQDKSGLPNDRFSAERPEGSISTLTIQRTEQRDSAMYRCASSSGPAAEQYFGPGTRLTVT.

The V call is TRBV7-9, the J call TRBJ2-3, with 11 positions matching TRBD2. This CDR3 is built from 16 residues. Germline loops: CDR1 SEHNR, CDR2 FQNEAQ (reference sequence). V was clipped by 5 bases and J by 4 bases; unmatched bases: 8. The CDR3 DNA reads as TGTGCCAGCAGCGCCCCTCTAGCGGGGGGATCAGATACGCAGTATTTT. Translated: CASSAPLAGGSDTQYF.

This clonotype came up a few times. CDR3 bases: TGTGCCAGTCCAAAGATGGGCAGGGGGCGAGAAAAACTGTTTTTT. Its protein product is CASPKMGRGREKLFF. The rearrangement joins TRBV28 to TRBJ1-4, with TRBD1 matching 8 bases. Trimming removed 9 bases from V and 8 bases from J; junction bases left unmatched: 14. The CDR3 spans 15 residues. Germline assignment: CDR1 MDHEN and CDR2 SYDVKM.

The rearrangement joins TRBV27 to TRBJ2-2; possible D gene TRBD1, 6 bases. Germline CDR1 and CDR2: MNHEY and SMNVEV (reference sequence). Trimming took off 6 bases at V and 0 bases at J, with 8 bases between the two ends. This CDR3 comprises 14 residues. CDR3 amino acids: CASRKGANTGELFF. CDR3 in DNA: TGTGCCAGCAGAAAGGGGGCGAACACCGGGGAGCTGTTTTTT.

This clonotype was seen a handful of times. V is TRBV11-3 and J is TRBJ2-7, with D perhaps matching TRBD1 or TRBD2 (5 bases each). Trimming removed 5 bases from V and 0 bases from J, with 17 bases in between. Germline V lookup: CDR1 SGHNT, CDR2 YENEEA. The CDR3 totals 16 residues. The CDR3 reads CASSNGRDGVSYEQYF. The DNA of the CDR3 is TGTGCCAGCAGCAACGGCCGGGACGGGGTCTCCTACGAGCAGTACTTC. Drawing the rest from reference TRBV11-3 and TRBJ2-7, the complete variable domain is EAGVVQSPRYKIIEKKQPVAFWCNPISGHNTLYWYLQNLGQGPELLIRYENEEAVDDSQLPKDRFSAERLKGVDSTLKIQPAELGDSAVYLCASSNGRDGVSYEQYFGPGTRLTVT.

This clonotype was seen only a few times. Here the CDR3 reads CASSLAGNEKLFF. The CDR3 bases are TGCGCCAGCAGCTTGGCGGGAAATGAAAAACTGTTTTTT. V usage is TRBV5-1 and J usage is TRBJ1-4, with no clear D. There are 13 residues in the CDR3. Deletions cut 0 bases from V and 5 bases from J, with 5 bases between. The germline gives CDR1 SGHRS, CDR2 YFSETQ.

V gene TRBV12-3 or TRBV12-4 combines with J gene TRBJ2-3; 8 bases line up with TRBD1. The CDR3 runs 14 residues. Unmatched junction bases numbered 2, after V lost 6 bases and J lost 0 bases. CDR3 sequence: CASRGTGSTDTQYF. The DNA of the CDR3 is TGTGCCAGCAGGGGGACAGGAAGCACAGATACGCAGTATTTT.

This clonotype was counted many times. The chain carries TRBV6-5 and TRBJ1-4; 8 bases align to TRBD1. The CDR3 has 15 residues. Unmatched junction bases numbered 2, after V lost 5 bases and J lost 0 bases. CDR1 and CDR2 from the germline V gene are MNHEY and SVGAGI. In DNA form, the CDR3 reads TGTGCCAGCAGTCCGACAGGGGCAACTAATGAAAAACTGTTTTTT. Its protein is CASSPTGATNEKLFF.

This clonotype showed up just a few times. This chain joins TRBV29-1 and TRBJ2-1, with a possible D match to TRBD2 (5 bases). Germline CDR1 and CDR2: SQVTM and ANQGSEA. V gave up 4 bases and J gave up 7 bases, with 14 bases separating them. The length of the CDR3 is 13 residues. Written as DNA, the CDR3 is TGCAGCGTTGGTGGCGGGTTTCGTAATGAGCAGTTCTTC. Amino acid sequence: CSVGGGFRNEQFF.

This clonotype was seen only a few times. V is TRBV7-9 and J is TRBJ2-7, with 7 nucleotides matching TRBD1. CDR3 size: 13 residues. V was clipped by 8 bases and J by 5 bases; unmatched bases: 9. Germline V lookup: CDR1 SEHNR, CDR2 FQNEAQ (reference sequence). The CDR3 region is CASSGTESDEQYF. The CDR3 nucleotides are TGTGCCAGCTCCGGGACAGAGAGTGACGAGCAGTACTTC.

The gene calls are TRBV6-6 and TRBJ2-1, with D tentatively TRBD1 or TRBD2 (5 bases each). Trimming shortened V by 6 bases and J by 8 bases, and 11 bases separated the two germline ends. There are 12 residues in the CDR3. The V gene's germline CDR1 is MNHNY and CDR2 SVGAGI (reference sequence). The CDR3, as DNA: TGTGCCAGCAGCTCCGGGGCGTATGAGCAGTTCTTC. The encoded protein is CASSSGAYEQFF.

This clonotype was counted only a few times. The chain employs TRBV27 and TRBJ2-7; TRBD1 matches at 8 bases. The CDR3 covers 16 residues. Looked up from germline, CDR1 is MNHEY and CDR2 is SMNVEV (reference sequence). The J segment lost 2 bases and the V segment lost 6 bases, leaving 12 bases of the junction unmatched. Here the CDR3 DNA reads TGTGCCAGCAGATCTTTTGGGACAGGTTGGACCTACGAGCAGTACTTC. The encoded protein is CASRSFGTGWTYEQYF.

This clonotype was picked up a small number of times. This chain uses TRBV6-2 or TRBV6-3 with TRBJ2-7; unclear D gene. V gave up 3 bases and J gave up 3 bases, with 9 bases separating them. Germline CDR1 MNHEY, CDR2 SVGEGT. The CDR3 sequence is 13 residues long. CDR3 in amino acids: CASSYLDYYEQYF. The CDR3 coding sequence is TGTGCCAGCAGTTATCTGGATTACTACGAGCAGTACTTC.

The genes are TRBV30 and TRBJ2-3, with TRBD2 matching 8 bases. V gave up 4 bases and J gave up 0 bases; unmatched junction bases: 6. This CDR3 region has 15 residues. CDR1 and CDR2 from the germline V gene are GTSNPN and SVGIG (reference sequence). Here the CDR3 reads CAWNILAGSTDTQYF. DNA for the CDR3: TGTGCCTGGAATATTTTAGCGGGAAGCACAGATACGCAGTATTTT.

V is TRBV7-2 and J is TRBJ2-3, with a possible D match to TRBD2 (5 bases). The CDR3 runs to 15 residues. CDR1 and CDR2 (germline): SGHTA, FQGNSA. The germline V and J ends were trimmed by 4 bases and 2 bases, with 13 bases remaining between them. The DNA for the CDR3 is TGTGCCAGCAGCTCACCTCAGCGGCTCACAGATACGCAGTATTTT. Translation: CASSSPQRLTDTQYF. Based on the CDR3 plus reference TRBV7-2 and TRBJ2-3, the full variable domain is GAGVSQSPSNKVTEKGKDVELRCDPISGHTALYWYRQSLGQGLEFLIYFQGNSAPDKSGLPSDRFSAERTGGSVSTLTIQRTQQEDSAVYLCASSSPQRLTDTQYFGPGTRLTVL.

The chain recombines TRBV7-3 with TRBJ1-1; no definite D call. CDR1 SGHTA and CDR2 FQGTGA come from the germline V gene. V was trimmed by 0 bases and J by 7 bases, leaving 21 bases between them. This CDR3 is built from 17 residues. Written as DNA, the CDR3 is TGTGCCAGCAGCTTAACGCATGAGGCGGCCTCCCTGGGTGAAGCTTTCTTT. It specifies CASSLTHEAASLGEAFF.

The chain recombines TRBV3-1 with TRBJ2-5; D may be TRBD2 (5 bases). Germline V gene data show CDR1 as LGHDT and CDR2 as YNNKEL (reference sequence). This CDR3 is 14 amino acids long. Trimming removed 1 base at V and 6 bases at J, with 12 bases between. DNA for the CDR3: TGTGCCAGCAGCCAAGGTTTTGCGGGTCAGACCCAGTACTTC. Its protein product is CASSQGFAGQTQYF.

In DNA, the CDR3 is TGCAGCGTTGAAGATGGAACTGGACAGGGACCAGCTTTCTTT. Amino acid sequence: CSVEDGTGQGPAFF. The chain recombines TRBV29-1 with TRBJ1-1, with 8 bases matching TRBD1. The CDR3 has 14 amino acids. Germline V gene lookup returns CDR1 SQVTM and CDR2 ANQGSEA. Trimming cost V 0 bases and J 10 bases; bases outside gene matches: 10.

This clonotype showed up just a few times. V and J are TRBV20-1 and TRBJ2-5; 11 bases are shared with TRBD1. Germline V CDR1 and CDR2: DFQATT, SNEGSKA (reference sequence). CDR3 size: 15 residues. V lost 4 bases to trimming and J lost 5 bases; unmatched junction nucleotides: 9. CDR3: CSANGDRGYRETQYF. CDR3 coding DNA: TGCAGTGCTAATGGGGACAGGGGGTATCGGGAGACCCAGTACTTC.

This clonotype has a count of ten or more. The gene calls are TRBV4-3 and TRBJ2-7, with 9 bases lining up with TRBD2. Losses at the gene ends were 0 bases for V and 1 base for J; bases not matched to a gene: 4. Looked up from germline, CDR1 is LGHNA and CDR2 is YSLEER. CDR3 length equals 16 residues. CDR3 sequence (DNA): TGCGCCAGCAGCCAAGAATTTAGCGGGGGTTCCTACGAGCAGTACTTC. Translating it yields CASSQEFSGGSYEQYF.

This clonotype was counted many times. J is TRBJ2-7 and V is TRBV6-5; weak D call: TRBD1 (5 bases). Germline-derived CDR1 and CDR2 are MNHEY and SVGAGI. The V gene lost 0 bases and the J gene lost 6 bases, with 9 bases spanning the gap. The CDR3 has 13 amino acids. The CDR3 nucleotides are TGTGCCAGCAGTTACTCGGGGCAGTCCGAGCAGTACGTC. Translated: CASSYSGQSEQYV.

This clonotype has a handful of counts. At one end, the junction sequence differs from germline, possibly due to a read error. The rearrangement uses TRBV7-7 and TRBJ2-2; 9 positions agree with TRBD1. The CDR3 is made up of 15 amino acids. Germline V lookup: CDR1 SSHAT, CDR2 FNYEAQ (reference sequence). The CDR3 DNA is TGTGCTAGCAGGTCGGGACAGGGCAACACCGGGGAGCTGTTTTTT. Translating gives CASRSGQGNTGELFF.

This clonotype occurred a few times. The rearrangement uses TRBV12-3 or TRBV12-4 and TRBJ1-5; unclear D gene. V was cut by 6 bases and J by 11 bases, with 23 bases left in between. The CDR3 extends over 15 amino acids. Written as DNA, the CDR3 is TGTGCCAGCAGCCGCGACCGGGCCCCAAGTGAGGCCCAGCATTTT. It specifies CASSRDRAPSEAQHF.

This chain links TRBV12-5 with TRBJ2-7, with 11 bases identical to TRBD2. CDR1 and CDR2 (germline): LGHNT, FRNRAP. The trim removed 0 bases at V and 5 bases at J, leaving 3 bases unmatched. The CDR3 totals 15 residues. CDR3 residues: CASGLVTSGVHEQYF. The CDR3 nucleotides are TGTGCTAGTGGTTTGGTGACTAGCGGGGTCCACGAGCAGTACTTC.

This chain links TRBV29-1 with TRBJ2-2; D unresolved. Germline assignment: CDR1 SQVTM and CDR2 ANQGSEA. CDR3 length: 12 residues. Trimming removed 5 bases at V and 5 bases at J, with 9 bases between. CDR3 amino acids: CSVSKGTGELFF. CDR3 DNA: TGCAGCGTTTCGAAGGGTACCGGGGAGCTGTTTTTT.

The chain couples TRBV20-1 to TRBJ2-7, with unresolved D. This CDR3 has 13 amino acids. The germline V and J ends were trimmed by 5 bases and 4 bases, with 15 bases remaining between them. Germline assignment: CDR1 DFQATT and CDR2 SNEGSKA (reference sequence). DNA for the CDR3: TGCAGTGCTCGAAAGTCCCAGAGTTACGAGCAGTACTTC. It translates to CSARKSQSYEQYF.